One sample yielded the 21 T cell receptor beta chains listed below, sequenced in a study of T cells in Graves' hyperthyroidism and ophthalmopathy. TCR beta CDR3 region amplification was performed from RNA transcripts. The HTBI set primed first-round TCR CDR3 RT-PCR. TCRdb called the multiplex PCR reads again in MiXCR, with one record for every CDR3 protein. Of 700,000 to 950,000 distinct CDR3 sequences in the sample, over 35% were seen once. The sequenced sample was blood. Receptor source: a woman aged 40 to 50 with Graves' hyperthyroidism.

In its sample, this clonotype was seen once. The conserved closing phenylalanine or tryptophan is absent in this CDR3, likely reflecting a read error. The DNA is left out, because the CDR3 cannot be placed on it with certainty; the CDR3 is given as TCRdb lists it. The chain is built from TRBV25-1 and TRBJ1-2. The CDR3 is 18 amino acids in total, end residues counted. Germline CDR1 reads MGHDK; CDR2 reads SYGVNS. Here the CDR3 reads CDSSIYLCSVAGNYGYTL.

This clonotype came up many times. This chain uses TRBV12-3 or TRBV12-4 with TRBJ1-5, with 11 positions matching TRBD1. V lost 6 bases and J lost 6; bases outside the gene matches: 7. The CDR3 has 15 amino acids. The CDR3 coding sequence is TGTGCCAGCAGCATGGGACAGGGGGTGAGTCAGCCCCAGCATTTT. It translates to CASSMGQGVSQPQHF.

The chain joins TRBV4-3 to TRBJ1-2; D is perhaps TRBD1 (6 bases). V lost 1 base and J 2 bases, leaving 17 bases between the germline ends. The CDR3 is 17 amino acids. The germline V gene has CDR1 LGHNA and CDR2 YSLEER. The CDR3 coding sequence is TGCGCCAGCAGCCAAGCGTTCTCGGGAGGGGGGAACTATGGCTACACCTTC. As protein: CASSQAFSGGGNYGYTF.

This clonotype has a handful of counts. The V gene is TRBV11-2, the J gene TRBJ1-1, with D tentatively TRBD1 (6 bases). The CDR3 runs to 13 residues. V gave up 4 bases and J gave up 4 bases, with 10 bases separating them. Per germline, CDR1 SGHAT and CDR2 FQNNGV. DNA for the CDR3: TGTGCCAGCAGCTCATCAGGGGCCACTGAAGCTTTCTTT. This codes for CASSSSGATEAFF.

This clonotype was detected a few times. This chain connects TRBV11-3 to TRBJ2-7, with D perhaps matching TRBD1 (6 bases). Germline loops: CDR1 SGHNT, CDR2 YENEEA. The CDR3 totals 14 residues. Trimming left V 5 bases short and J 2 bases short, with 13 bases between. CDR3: CASSNRDKAYEQYF. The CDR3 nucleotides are TGTGCCAGCAGCAACCGGGACAAGGCCTACGAGCAGTACTTC.

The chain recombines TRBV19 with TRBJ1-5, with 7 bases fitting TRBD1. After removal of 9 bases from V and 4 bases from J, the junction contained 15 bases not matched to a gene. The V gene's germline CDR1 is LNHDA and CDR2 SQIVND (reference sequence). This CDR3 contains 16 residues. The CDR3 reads CASSLPTGQRNQPQHF. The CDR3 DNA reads TGTGCCAGCAGTCTCCCCACGGGACAGCGAAATCAGCCCCAGCATTTT. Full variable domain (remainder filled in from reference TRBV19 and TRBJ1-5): DGGITQSPKYLFRKEGQNVTLSCEQNLNHDAMYWYRQDPGQGLRLIYYSQIVNDFQKGDIAEGYSVSREKKESFPLTVTSAQKNPTAFYLCASSLPTGQRNQPQHFGDGTRLSIL.

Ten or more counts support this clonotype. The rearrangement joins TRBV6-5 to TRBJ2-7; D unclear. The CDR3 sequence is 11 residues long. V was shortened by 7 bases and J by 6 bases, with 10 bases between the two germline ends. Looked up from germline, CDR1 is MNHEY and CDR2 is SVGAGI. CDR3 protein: CASTQSSEQYF. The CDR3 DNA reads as TGTGCCAGCACGCAGAGCAGCGAGCAGTACTTC.

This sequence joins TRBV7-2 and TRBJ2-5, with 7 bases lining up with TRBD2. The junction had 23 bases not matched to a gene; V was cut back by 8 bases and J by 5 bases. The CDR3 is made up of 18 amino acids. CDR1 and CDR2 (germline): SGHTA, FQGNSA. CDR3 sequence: CASSPVLAGDLMGETQYF. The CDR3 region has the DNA TGTGCCAGCTCACCAGTCTTAGCGGGTGACCTAATGGGGGAGACCCAGTACTTC.

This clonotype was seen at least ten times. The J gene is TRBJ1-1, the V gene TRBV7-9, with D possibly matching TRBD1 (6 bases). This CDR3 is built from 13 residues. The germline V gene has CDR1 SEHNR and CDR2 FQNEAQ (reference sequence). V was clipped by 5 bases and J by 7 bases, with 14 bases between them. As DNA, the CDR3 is TGTGCCAGCAGCCGCTCTGGGACAAGTGAAGCTTTCTTT. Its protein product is CASSRSGTSEAFF.

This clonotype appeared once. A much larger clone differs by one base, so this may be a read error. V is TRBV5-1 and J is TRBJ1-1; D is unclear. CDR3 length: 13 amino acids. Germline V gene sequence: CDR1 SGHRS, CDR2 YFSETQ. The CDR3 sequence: CTSRSGSNTEAFF. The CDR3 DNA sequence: TGTACCAGCAGGTCCGGTTCGAACACTGAAGCTTTCTTT.

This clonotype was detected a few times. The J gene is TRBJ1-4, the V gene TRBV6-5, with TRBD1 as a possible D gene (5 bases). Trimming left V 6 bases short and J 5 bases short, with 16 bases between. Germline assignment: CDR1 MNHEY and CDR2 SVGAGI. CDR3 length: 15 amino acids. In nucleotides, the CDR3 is TGTGCCAGCAGACCGGACTTAACAGGAAATGAAAAACTGTTTTTT. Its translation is CASRPDLTGNEKLFF.

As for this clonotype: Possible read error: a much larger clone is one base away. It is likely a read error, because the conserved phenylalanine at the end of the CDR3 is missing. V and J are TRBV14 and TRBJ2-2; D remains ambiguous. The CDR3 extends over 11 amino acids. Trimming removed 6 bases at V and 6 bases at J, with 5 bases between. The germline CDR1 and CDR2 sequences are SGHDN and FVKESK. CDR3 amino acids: CASRVAGELFL. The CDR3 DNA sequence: TGTGCCAGCAGGGTAGCCGGGGAGCTGTTTCTT.

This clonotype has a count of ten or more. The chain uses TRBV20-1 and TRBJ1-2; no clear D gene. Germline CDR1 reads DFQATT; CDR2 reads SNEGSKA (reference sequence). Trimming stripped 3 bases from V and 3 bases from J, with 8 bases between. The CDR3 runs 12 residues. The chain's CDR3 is CSASGLHYGYTF. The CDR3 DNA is TGCAGTGCTAGCGGTCTTCACTATGGCTACACCTTC.

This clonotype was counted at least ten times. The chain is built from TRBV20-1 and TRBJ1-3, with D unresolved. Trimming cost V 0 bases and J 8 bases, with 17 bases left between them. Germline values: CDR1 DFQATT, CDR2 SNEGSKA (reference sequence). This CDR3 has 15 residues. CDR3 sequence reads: CSARDPQSLRDTIYF. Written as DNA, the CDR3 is TGCAGTGCTAGAGATCCACAGAGTTTGAGGGACACCATATATTTT.

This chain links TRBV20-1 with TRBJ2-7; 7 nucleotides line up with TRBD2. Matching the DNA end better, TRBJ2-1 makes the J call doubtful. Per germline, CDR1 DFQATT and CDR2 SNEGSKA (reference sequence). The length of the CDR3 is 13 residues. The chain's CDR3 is CSASTSDYNEQFF. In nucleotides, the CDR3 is TGCAGTGCTAGTACTAGCGACTACAATGAGCAGTTCTTC.

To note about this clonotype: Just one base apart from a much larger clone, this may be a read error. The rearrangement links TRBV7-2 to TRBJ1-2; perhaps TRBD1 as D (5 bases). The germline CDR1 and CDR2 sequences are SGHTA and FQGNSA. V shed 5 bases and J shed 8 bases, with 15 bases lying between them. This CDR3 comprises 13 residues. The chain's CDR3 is CASSPGALGGYTF. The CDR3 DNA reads TGTGCCAGCAGCCCTGGGGCGCTGGGAGGCTACACCTTC.

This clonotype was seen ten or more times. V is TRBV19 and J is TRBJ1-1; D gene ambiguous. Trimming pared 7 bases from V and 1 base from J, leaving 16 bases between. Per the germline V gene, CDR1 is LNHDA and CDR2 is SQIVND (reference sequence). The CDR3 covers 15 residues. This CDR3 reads CASNPLSHENTEAFF. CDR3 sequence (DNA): TGTGCCAGTAACCCTCTTTCTCACGAGAACACTGAAGCTTTCTTT.

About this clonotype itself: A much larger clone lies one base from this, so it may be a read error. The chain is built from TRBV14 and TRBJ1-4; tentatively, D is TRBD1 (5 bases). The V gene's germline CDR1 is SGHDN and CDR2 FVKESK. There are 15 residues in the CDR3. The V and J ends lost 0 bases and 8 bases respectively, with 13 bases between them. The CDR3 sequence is CASSQDGIGDEKLFF. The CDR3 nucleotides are TGTGCCAGCAGCCAAGATGGGATAGGGGACGAAAAACTGTTTTTT.

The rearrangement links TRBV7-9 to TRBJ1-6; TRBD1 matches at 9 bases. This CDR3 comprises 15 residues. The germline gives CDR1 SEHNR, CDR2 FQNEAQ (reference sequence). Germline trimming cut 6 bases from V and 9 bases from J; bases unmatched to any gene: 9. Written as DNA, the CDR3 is TGTGCCAGCAGTTCTACAGGGGGCGGCCCTTCACCCCTCCACTTT. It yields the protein CASSSTGGGPSPLHF.

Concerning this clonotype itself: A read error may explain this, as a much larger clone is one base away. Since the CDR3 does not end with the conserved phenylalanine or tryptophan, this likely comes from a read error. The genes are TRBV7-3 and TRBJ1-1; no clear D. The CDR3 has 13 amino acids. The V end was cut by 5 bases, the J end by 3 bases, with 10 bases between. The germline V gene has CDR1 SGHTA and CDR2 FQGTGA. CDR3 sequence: CASSTPRDTEAFL. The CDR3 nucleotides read TGTGCCAGCAGCACCCCCCGGGACACTGAAGCTTTCCTT.

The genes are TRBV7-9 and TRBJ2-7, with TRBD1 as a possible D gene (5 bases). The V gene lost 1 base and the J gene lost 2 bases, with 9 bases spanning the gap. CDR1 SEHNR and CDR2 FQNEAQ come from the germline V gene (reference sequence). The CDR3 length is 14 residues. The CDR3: CASSLDQGTYEQYF. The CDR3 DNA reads TGTGCCAGCAGCTTAGACCAGGGTACCTACGAGCAGTACTTC.